What follows are 3 T cell receptor beta chains derived from one specimen sequenced in a study of T cell clonality in common variable immunodeficiency. The method was immunoSEQ multiplex PCR; TCRdb's version includes in-frame clones alone and lacks a portion of them. The data show around 34,000 clones, with none appearing a single time. The sequencing input was peripheral blood mononuclear cells. Every receptor here comes from a person between 18 and 70 years old in good health.

This clone was seen repeatedly, ten times or more. The read falls 3 residues short of the CDR3 end, and the missing part is taken from the germline J gene. V is TRBV10-3 and J is TRBJ1-5; D is unclear. Germline CDR1 ENHRY, CDR2 SYGVKD. There are 13 residues in the CDR3. Trimming pared 2 bases from V and 9 bases from J, leaving 11 bases between. CDR3 amino acids: CAISEGLQRPQHF. CDR3 bases read: TGTGCCATCAGTGAGGGGCTGCAACGGCCC.

This clone was counted at least ten times. Coverage ceases 3 residues before the CDR3 finishes, and the germline J gene fills in the end. The chain uses TRBV30 and TRBJ2-1; weak D call: TRBD2 (6 bases). V gave up 6 bases and J gave up 9 bases, with 24 bases separating them. Germline-derived CDR1 and CDR2 are GTSNPN and SVGIG (reference sequence). The CDR3 is made up of 15 amino acids. CDR3 bases read: TGTGCCTGCCCAACCAGGGCGGGGCATCGTGGTGAG. Its translation is CACPTRAGHRGE. The whole CDR3 protein is CACPTRAGHRGEQFF.

In its sample, this clone was seen many times. The read halts 3 residues ahead of the CDR3 end, with the missing end drawn from the germline J gene. The gene calls are TRBV7-2 and TRBJ2-5; 7 bases align to TRBD1. V dropped 6 bases and J dropped 0; count of bases not matched to a gene: 7. The CDR3 spans 15 residues. Looked up from germline, CDR1 is SGHTA and CDR2 is FQGNSA. The CDR3 sequence: CASSSTGEYQETQYF. The CDR3 bases that were read are TGTGCCAGCAGTTCCACAGGGGAGTACCAAGAGACC. The entire variable domain, with the rest obtained from reference TRBV7-2 and TRBJ2-5, is as follows: GAGVSQSPSNKVTEKGKDVELRCDPISGHTALYWYRQSLGQGLEFLIYFQGNSAPDKSGLPSDRFSAERTGGSVSTLTIQRTQQEDSAVYLCASSSTGEYQETQYFGPGTRLLVL.